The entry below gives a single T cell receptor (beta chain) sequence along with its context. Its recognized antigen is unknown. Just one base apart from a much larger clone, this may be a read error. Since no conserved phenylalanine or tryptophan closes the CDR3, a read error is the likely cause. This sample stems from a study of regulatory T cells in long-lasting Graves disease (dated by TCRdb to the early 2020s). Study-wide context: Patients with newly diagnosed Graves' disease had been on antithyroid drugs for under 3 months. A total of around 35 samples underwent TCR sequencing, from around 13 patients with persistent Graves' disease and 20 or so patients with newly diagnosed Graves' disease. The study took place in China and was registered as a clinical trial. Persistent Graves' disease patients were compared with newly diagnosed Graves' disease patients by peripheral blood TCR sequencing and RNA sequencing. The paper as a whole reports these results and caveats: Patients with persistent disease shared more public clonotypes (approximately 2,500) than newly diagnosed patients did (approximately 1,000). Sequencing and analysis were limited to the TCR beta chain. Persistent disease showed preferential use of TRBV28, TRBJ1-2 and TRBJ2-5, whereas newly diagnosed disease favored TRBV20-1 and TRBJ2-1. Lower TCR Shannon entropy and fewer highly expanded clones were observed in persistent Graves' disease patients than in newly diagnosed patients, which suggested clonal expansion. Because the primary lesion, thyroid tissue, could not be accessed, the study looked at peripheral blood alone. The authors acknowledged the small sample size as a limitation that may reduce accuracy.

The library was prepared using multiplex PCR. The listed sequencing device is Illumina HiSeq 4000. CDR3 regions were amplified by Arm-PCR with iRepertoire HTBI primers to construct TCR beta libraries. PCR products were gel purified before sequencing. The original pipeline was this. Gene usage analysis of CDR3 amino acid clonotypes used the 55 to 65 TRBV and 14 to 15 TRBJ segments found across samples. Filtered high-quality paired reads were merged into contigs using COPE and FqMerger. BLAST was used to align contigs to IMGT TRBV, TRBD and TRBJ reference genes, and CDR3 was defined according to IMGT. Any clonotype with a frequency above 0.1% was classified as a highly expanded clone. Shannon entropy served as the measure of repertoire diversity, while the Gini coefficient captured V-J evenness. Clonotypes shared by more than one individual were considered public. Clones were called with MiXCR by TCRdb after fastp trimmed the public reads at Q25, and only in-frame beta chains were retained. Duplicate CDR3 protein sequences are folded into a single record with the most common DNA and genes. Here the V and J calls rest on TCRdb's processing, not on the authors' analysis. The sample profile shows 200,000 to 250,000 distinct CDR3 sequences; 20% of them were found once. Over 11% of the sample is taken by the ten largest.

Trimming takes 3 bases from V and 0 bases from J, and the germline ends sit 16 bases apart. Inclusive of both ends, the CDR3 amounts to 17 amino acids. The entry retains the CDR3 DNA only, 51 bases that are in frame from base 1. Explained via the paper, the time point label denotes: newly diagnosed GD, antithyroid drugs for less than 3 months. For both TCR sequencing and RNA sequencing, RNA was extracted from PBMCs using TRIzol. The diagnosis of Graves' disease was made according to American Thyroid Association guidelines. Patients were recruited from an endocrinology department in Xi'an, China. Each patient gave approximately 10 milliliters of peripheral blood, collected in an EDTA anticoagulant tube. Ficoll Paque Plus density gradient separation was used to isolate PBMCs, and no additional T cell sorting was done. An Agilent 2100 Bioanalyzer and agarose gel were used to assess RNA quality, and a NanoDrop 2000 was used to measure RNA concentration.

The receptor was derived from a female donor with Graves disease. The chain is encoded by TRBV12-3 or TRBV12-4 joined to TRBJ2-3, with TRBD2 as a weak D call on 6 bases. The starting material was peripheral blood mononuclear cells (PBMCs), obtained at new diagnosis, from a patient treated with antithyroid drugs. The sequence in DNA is TGTGCCAGCAGTTTTAAAGGTAGCGGCCGAAGCACAGATACGCAGTATCTT. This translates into CASSFKGSGRSTDTQYL.